Listed here are 28 T cell receptor beta chains from one sample, sequenced in a study of early stage breast cancer tumors. Clones were sequenced by immunoSEQ multiplex PCR, and TCRdb holds only the in-frame ones, with some missing. The sample lists about 5,500 clones, around 70% occurring once. The source material was normal breast tissue next to the tumor. The origin of the receptors is a person between 60 and 70 years old with breast cancer.

V is TRBV18 and J is TRBJ2-7, with 8 bases matching TRBD1. In germline, CDR1 is KGHSH, CDR2 LQKENI. With 2 bases clipped from V and 4 bases from J, the junction kept 4 bases outside the gene matches. The CDR3 is made up of 14 amino acids. The CDR3 is CASSPRTGLYEQYF. CDR3 sequence (DNA): TGTGCCAGCTCACCAAGGACAGGGTTGTACGAGCAGTACTTC.

CDR3 region: CASSPQGNQPQHF. The CDR3 region has the DNA TGTGCCAGCAGCCCCCAGGGGAATCAGCCCCAGCATTTT. The rearrangement joins TRBV7-2 to TRBJ1-5, with D maybe TRBD1 (6 bases). This CDR3 is built from 13 residues. Germline CDR1 is SGHTA and CDR2 is FQGNSA. V lost 5 bases, J lost 4 bases, and 9 bases lay in between.

The chain couples TRBV11-3 to TRBJ2-5; D may correspond to TRBD1 or TRBD2 (5 bases each). The CDR3 is 15 amino acids. Germline V gene data show CDR1 as SGHNT and CDR2 as YENEEA. The V end was cut by 2 bases, the J end by 4 bases, with 14 bases between. CDR3 bases: TGTGCCAGCAGCTTACGAGGGGCATTAGGAGAGACCCAGTACTTC. Amino acids: CASSLRGALGETQYF.

The chain couples TRBV19 to TRBJ2-2; the D gene is possibly TRBD2 (6 bases). Germline CDR1 and CDR2: LNHDA and SQIVND (reference sequence). This CDR3 contains 14 residues. Trimming cost V 7 bases and J 6 bases, with 15 bases left between them. The chain's CDR3 is CASIEGTGAGELFF. CDR3 nucleotide sequence: TGTGCCAGTATCGAAGGGACGGGGGCCGGGGAGCTGTTTTTT.

This clone rates as large. The chain employs TRBV2 and TRBJ1-1; 9 bases match TRBD1. The V and J ends lost 5 bases and 6 bases, in that order; junction bases with no gene match: 7. The CDR3 runs 14 residues. The germline V gene encodes CDR1 SNHLY and CDR2 FYNNEI. CDR3 region: CASSQTGGFAEAFF. The CDR3 DNA reads as TGTGCCAGCAGTCAAACAGGGGGCTTCGCTGAAGCTTTCTTT.

This sequence joins TRBV6-1 and TRBJ2-1; 10 bases line up with TRBD1. V lost 1 base, J lost 9 bases, and 6 bases stayed unmatched. CDR3 length: 15 amino acids. Germline CDR1 reads MNHNS; CDR2 reads SASEGT. CDR3 amino acids: CASSEGETGGLEQFF. The DNA of the CDR3 is TGTGCCAGCAGTGAAGGGGAGACAGGGGGCCTTGAGCAGTTCTTC.

The CDR3 DNA reads as TGTGCCAGCAGCTTATCAGGGGCACACAAAGAGACCCAGTACTTC. This sequence encodes CASSLSGAHKETQYF. The chain couples TRBV7-9 to TRBJ2-5; maybe TRBD1 (6 bases). The CDR3 sequence is 15 residues long. The germline V and J ends were trimmed by 2 bases and 3 bases, with 13 bases remaining between them. CDR1 is SEHNR and CDR2 is FQNEAQ in the germline V gene (reference sequence).

This clone was counted only a few times. The V call is TRBV19, the J call TRBJ2-3; TRBD2 matches at 12 bases. The length of the CDR3 is 15 residues. Germline V gives CDR1 LNHDA, CDR2 SQIVND (reference sequence). The V gene end was trimmed by 4 bases and the J gene end by 5 bases; junction bases not matched to a gene: 4. The CDR3 region is CASSKLAGGRDTQYF. The CDR3 DNA is TGTGCCAGTAGTAAGCTAGCGGGGGGGCGAGATACGCAGTATTTT.

The chain uses TRBV6-6 and TRBJ2-1, with D hard to call. CDR1 is MNHNY and CDR2 is SVGAGI in the germline V gene (reference sequence). V was cut by 6 bases and J by 5 bases, with 11 bases left in between. CDR3 size: 13 residues. The CDR3 here is CASSPLEHNEQFF. In DNA, the CDR3 is TGTGCCAGCAGCCCCCTGGAGCACAATGAGCAGTTCTTC.

The CDR3 region is CASSPSRGEQYF. For the CDR3, the DNA is TGTGCCAGCTCACCGTCCAGGGGCGAGCAGTACTTC. The chain is built from TRBV18 and TRBJ2-7, with D possibly TRBD1 on 6 matching bases. The CDR3 runs to 12 residues. V was cut by 3 bases and J by 6 bases, with 9 bases left in between. Germline V gives CDR1 KGHSH, CDR2 LQKENI.

The V gene is TRBV4-3, the J gene TRBJ2-1, with D uncertain. V lost 0 bases, J lost 12 bases, and 12 bases lay in between. The CDR3 has 13 residues. Germline CDR1 and CDR2: LGHNA and YSLEER. As DNA, the CDR3 is TGCGCCAGCAGCCAAGAAATCCAGCATGGGCAGTTCTTC. It translates to CASSQEIQHGQFF.

The chain uses TRBV4-1 and TRBJ2-5; TRBD2 might be the D (6 bases). Germline CDR1 MGHRA, CDR2 YSYEKL. The CDR3 has 15 residues. V lost 4 bases and J 1 base, leaving 13 bases between the germline ends. The CDR3 DNA reads as TGCGCCAGCAGCCCGAACCCCGGGGGCCAAGAGACCCAGTACTTC. It translates to CASSPNPGGQETQYF.

The gene calls are TRBV5-1 and TRBJ2-3, with a weak D call TRBD2 (7 bases). V shed 6 bases and J shed 0 bases, with 14 bases lying between them. CDR3 length: 15 amino acids. Germline V CDR1 and CDR2: SGHRS, YFSETQ. Here the CDR3 DNA reads TGCGCCAGCACCGAGGGAGGGGGAAGCACAGATACGCAGTATTTT. It specifies CASTEGGGSTDTQYF.

This clone was counted between two and nine times. The chain couples TRBV7-8 to TRBJ2-5, with D possibly called TRBD1 or TRBD2 (6 bases each). V was clipped by 5 bases and J by 5 bases, with 15 bases between them. The CDR3 is 14 residues long. CDR1 SGHVS and CDR2 FQNEAQ come from the germline V gene. The CDR3 region is CASSPVGGGETQYF. The CDR3 DNA follows: TGTGCCAGCAGCCCGGTTGGAGGGGGGGAGACCCAGTACTTC. The full variable domain, rest sourced from reference TRBV7-8 and TRBJ2-5, is GAGVSQSPRYKVAKRGQDVALRCDPISGHVSLFWYQQALGQGPEFLTYFQNEAQLDKSGLPSDRFFAERPEGSVSTLKIQRTQQEDSAVYLCASSPVGGGETQYFGPGTRLLVL.

This clone was counted a single time. The gene calls are TRBV19 and TRBJ2-2; TRBD2 matches at 13 bases. Trimming took 5 bases from V and 7 from J; bases not matched to a gene: 10. The length of the CDR3 is 17 residues. Per the germline V gene, CDR1 is LNHDA and CDR2 is SQIVND (reference sequence). CDR3 loop: CASSQGLAGAMGGELFF. The CDR3 DNA sequence: TGTGCCAGTAGTCAAGGACTAGCGGGAGCGATGGGCGGGGAGCTGTTTTTT.

V and J are TRBV6-1 and TRBJ2-6, with TRBD1 matching over 8 bases. The ends lost 7 bases at V and 2 bases at J; junction bases unmatched: 4. The length of the CDR3 is 15 residues. Germline V lookup: CDR1 MNHNS, CDR2 SASEGT. The CDR3 loop reads CASTQGATGANVLTF. The CDR3 bases are TGTGCCAGCACCCAGGGGGCGACTGGGGCCAACGTCCTGACTTTC.

This clone has only one observation. The rearrangement uses TRBV18 and TRBJ2-1; a weak D match, TRBD2 (6 bases). V lost 2 bases to trimming and J lost 5 bases, with 19 bases between them. Germline V CDR1 and CDR2: KGHSH, LQKENI. This CDR3 has 17 residues. The CDR3 bases are TGTGCCAGCTCACCAGGTTGGAGGGCAAGCAGGGACAATGAGCAGTTCTTC. Amino acids: CASSPGWRASRDNEQFF.

The chain recombines TRBV20-1 with TRBJ2-5; tentative D call: TRBD2 (5 bases). This CDR3 is 11 amino acids long. V was trimmed by 5 bases and J by 3 bases, leaving 7 bases between them. Germline-derived CDR1 and CDR2 are DFQATT and SNEGSKA (reference sequence). CDR3 sequence reads: CSAYGKETQYF. CDR3 DNA sequence: TGCAGTGCTTACGGGAAAGAGACCCAGTACTTC.

This chain connects TRBV4-3 to TRBJ2-7, with no clear D. Germline V gene data show CDR1 as LGHNA and CDR2 as YSLEER. Trimming took off 0 bases at V and 4 bases at J, with 22 bases between the two ends. This CDR3 spans 18 amino acids. CDR3 nucleotides: TGCGCCAGCAGCCAAGATGTTGACGCAGGCAGGTCCGGGTACGAGCAGTACTTC. Amino acids: CASSQDVDAGRSGYEQYF.

This clone was recorded a few times. The chain employs TRBV18 and TRBJ1-1; D is unclear. Trimming took 2 bases from V and 4 from J, leaving 8 bases between them. The germline CDR1 and CDR2 sequences are KGHSH and LQKENI. The CDR3 sequence is 13 residues long. CDR3 in amino acids: CASSPDWGTEAFF. CDR3 nucleotide sequence: TGTGCCAGCTCACCAGATTGGGGCACTGAAGCTTTCTTT.

This chain joins TRBV29-1 and TRBJ1-1, with D perhaps TRBD1 (5 bases). The CDR3 extends over 14 amino acids. CDR1 and CDR2 (germline): SQVTM, ANQGSEA. V shed 5 bases and J shed 2 bases, with 15 bases lying between them. CDR3 coding DNA: TGCAGCGTTACCCAGGGATGGGCAAACACTGAAGCTTTCTTT. Amino acids: CSVTQGWANTEAFF.

The chain is built from TRBV7-9 and TRBJ1-1, with unresolved D. The CDR3 loop spans 13 amino acids. Trimming left V 10 bases short and J 1 base short, with 13 bases between. Germline V lookup: CDR1 SEHNR, CDR2 FQNEAQ (reference sequence). The DNA for the CDR3 is TGTGCCATATCCGTAGGAGGGAACACTGAAGCTTTCTTT. Protein: CAISVGGNTEAFF. The full variable domain, completed using reference TRBV7-9 and TRBJ1-1, is DTGVSQNPRHKITKRGQNVTFRCDPISEHNRLYWYRQTLGQGPEFLTYFQNEAQLEKSRLLSDRFSAERPKGSFSTLEIQRTEQGDSAMYLCAISVGGNTEAFFGQGTRLTVV.

This chain joins TRBV11-3 and TRBJ2-7, with 7 bases matching TRBD2. Unmatched junction bases numbered 10, after V lost 4 bases and J lost 7 bases. The CDR3 totals 14 residues. Germline V gives CDR1 SGHNT, CDR2 YENEEA. The CDR3 DNA is TGTGCCAGCAGCTACAGCGGGACCACTGGGGAGCAGTACTTC. Amino acid sequence: CASSYSGTTGEQYF. Full variable domain (missing parts from reference TRBV11-3 and TRBJ2-7): EAGVVQSPRYKIIEKKQPVAFWCNPISGHNTLYWYLQNLGQGPELLIRYENEEAVDDSQLPKDRFSAERLKGVDSTLKIQPAELGDSAVYLCASSYSGTTGEQYFGPGTRLTVT.

This clone was seen more than once but under ten times. V and J are TRBV7-2 and TRBJ2-5; D ambiguous. CDR3 size: 13 residues. Looked up from germline, CDR1 is SGHTA and CDR2 is FQGNSA. With 1 base removed from V and 0 bases from J, the gap between germline ends came to 3 bases. The CDR3 here is CASSLVYQETQYF. The CDR3 bases are TGTGCCAGCAGCTTAGTCTACCAAGAGACCCAGTACTTC.

The chain carries TRBV18 and TRBJ2-1; D is ambiguous. With 2 bases removed from V and 8 bases from J, the gap between germline ends came to 16 bases. CDR1 and CDR2 from the germline V gene are KGHSH and LQKENI. This CDR3 spans 15 amino acids. The CDR3, as DNA: TGTGCCAGCTCACCAGAGGCTAGAGTTGACCATGAGCAGTTCTTC. It translates to CASSPEARVDHEQFF.

This clone occurred a few times. The J gene is TRBJ2-5, the V gene TRBV18, with 12 bases lining up with TRBD2. Germline lookup yields CDR1 KGHSH and CDR2 LQKENI. The junction had 7 bases not matched to a gene; V was cut back by 4 bases and J by 4 bases. CDR3 length equals 16 residues. Here the CDR3 DNA reads TGTGCCAGCTCACTATCTAGCGGGAGGGCCGGAGAGACCCAGTACTTC. It yields the protein CASSLSSGRAGETQYF.

The chain combines TRBV28 with TRBJ2-1; 8 bases agree with TRBD2. The ends lost 6 bases at V and 2 bases at J; junction bases unmatched: 6. The CDR3 spans 15 residues. CDR1 and CDR2 (germline): MDHEN, SYDVKM. Here the CDR3 DNA reads TGTGCCAGCAGACCACCGGGACTAGCCTACAATGAGCAGTTCTTC. Protein sequence: CASRPPGLAYNEQFF.

There are a few counts of this clone. The chain links TRBV19 to TRBJ2-5; D remains unclear. CDR3 length equals 14 residues. Germline CDR1 reads LNHDA; CDR2 reads SQIVND (reference sequence). V lost 3 bases, J lost 2 bases, and 10 bases lay in between. This CDR3 is CASSIHGAQETQYF. CDR3 nucleotide sequence: TGTGCCAGTAGTATCCATGGAGCACAAGAGACCCAGTACTTC.